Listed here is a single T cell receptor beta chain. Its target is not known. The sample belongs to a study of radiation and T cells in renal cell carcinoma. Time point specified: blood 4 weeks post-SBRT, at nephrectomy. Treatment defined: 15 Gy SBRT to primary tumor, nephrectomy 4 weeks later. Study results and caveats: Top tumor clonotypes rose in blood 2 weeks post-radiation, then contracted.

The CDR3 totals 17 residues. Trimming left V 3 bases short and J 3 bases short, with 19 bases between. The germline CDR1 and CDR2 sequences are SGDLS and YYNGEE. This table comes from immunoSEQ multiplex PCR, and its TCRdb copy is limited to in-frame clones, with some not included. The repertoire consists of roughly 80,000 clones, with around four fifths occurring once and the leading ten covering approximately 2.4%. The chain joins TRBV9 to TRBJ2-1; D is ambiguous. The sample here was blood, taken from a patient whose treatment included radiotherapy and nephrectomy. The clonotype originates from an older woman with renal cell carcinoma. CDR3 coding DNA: TGTGCCAGCAGCGGATCCCTTGTGCCCGCTGTCTACAATGAGCAGTTCTTC. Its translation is CASSGSLVPAVYNEQFF.